Listed here is a single T cell receptor beta chain. Its antigen is not known. PCR primers comprised 60 Vbeta and 13 Jbeta primers. The method was immunoSEQ multiplex PCR; TCRdb's version includes in-frame clones alone and lacks a portion of them. The sample records 150,000 to 200,000 clones, 75% being singletons. This entry is derived from a study of cytomegalovirus exposure and HLA in healthy donors. Study-wide results and limits: When a later analysis was performed, an Asian-associated ancestry cluster reportedly had fewer N-insertions than the roughly 700-donor mean.

The clonotype comes from a male donor in good health and CMV-seronegative. The specimen sequenced was PBMCs.

CDR3 sequence (DNA): TGTGCCAGCAGCGGCGACAGGGGAATTACTGAAGCTTTCTTT. Its protein product is CASSGDRGITEAFF. The rearrangement joins TRBV11-2 to TRBJ1-1, with 8 bases identical to TRBD1. V shed 5 bases and J 5 bases; nucleotides not matched to a gene: 7. This CDR3 is 14 amino acids long. Germline-derived CDR1 and CDR2 are SGHAT and FQNNGV.